Each of the 29 T cell receptor beta chains below was sequenced from the same sample in a study of CD4 T cells in relation to SARS-CoV-2 and coronaviruses. For these receptors, no antigen is known. Using immunoSEQ multiplex PCR, the repertoire was profiled, and TCRdb retains in-frame clones only, with some absent. The data show roughly 29,000 clones, over 60% seen once. Before the COVID-19 pandemic, during about 2011-2019, CD4+ T cells were taken from unexposed donors. CD4+ T cells were isolated from the cells after 10 days of culture. Sequenced material: CD4+ T cells from PBMCs, cultured in vitro. The receptors derive from a human donor in good health.

This clone was picked up a small number of times. This chain links TRBV7-8 with TRBJ2-7; 11 bases agree with TRBD2. This CDR3 has 15 amino acids. Germline V gene data show CDR1 as SGHVS and CDR2 as FQNEAQ. V was pared by 5 bases and J by 5 bases, with 8 bases of the junction left unmatched. As DNA, the CDR3 is TGTGCCAGCAGCCCCCGACTAGCGGGATTCAACGAGCAGTACTTC. Translated, it gives CASSPRLAGFNEQYF.

The chain is built from TRBV6-2 or TRBV6-3 and TRBJ2-3; D is possibly TRBD1 (5 bases). V lost 6 bases to trimming and J lost 3 bases, with 7 bases between them. The CDR3 contains 12 residues. Germline CDR1 and CDR2: MNHEY and SVGEGT. This CDR3 is CASSRETDTQYF. For the CDR3, the DNA is TGTGCCAGCAGCAGGGAAACAGATACGCAGTATTTT.

The chain combines TRBV10-1 with TRBJ2-7; D is perhaps TRBD2 (5 bases). Germline CDR1 and CDR2: WNHNN and SYGVQD (reference sequence). CDR3 length: 16 amino acids. V shed 6 bases and J shed 5 bases, with 23 bases lying between them. Here the CDR3 reads CASRGVLGDEYNEQYF. In nucleotides, the CDR3 is TGCGCCAGCAGGGGAGTTTTAGGTGACGAGTACAACGAGCAGTACTTC.

This clone was found once. The J gene is TRBJ2-7, the V gene TRBV5-1; D unclear. The CDR3 runs 14 residues. The germline V gene encodes CDR1 SGHRS and CDR2 YFSETQ. Between the trimmed V and J ends, which lost 0 bases and 3 bases, there was a span of 10 bases. CDR3 protein: CASSLAGDIYEQYF. The CDR3, as DNA: TGCGCCAGCAGCTTGGCCGGAGACATCTACGAGCAGTACTTC.

CDR3 bases: TGTGCCAGCAGTTACGAGGCAGGGGTCAAGTATGGCTACACCTTC. Protein: CASSYEAGVKYGYTF. The genes are TRBV6-5 and TRBJ1-2; weak D call: TRBD1 (6 bases). Trimming left V 2 bases short and J 5 bases short, with 15 bases between. The CDR3 contains 15 residues. Germline CDR1 MNHEY, CDR2 SVGAGI.

The chain employs TRBV4-3 and TRBJ2-7, with a weak D call TRBD1 (6 bases). This CDR3 comprises 17 residues. V was trimmed by 0 bases and J by 0 bases, leaving 15 bases between them. Germline CDR1 LGHNA, CDR2 YSLEER. DNA of the CDR3: TGCGCCAGCAGCCAAGACGGGGACACTTCCTTCTCCTACGAGCAGTACTTC. Translating gives CASSQDGDTSFSYEQYF.

V is TRBV5-1 and J is TRBJ2-5, with D possibly matching TRBD1 (5 bases). This CDR3 contains 15 residues. Germline V gene lookup returns CDR1 SGHRS and CDR2 YFSETQ. V shed 0 bases and J shed 0 bases, with 9 bases lying between them. The CDR3 loop reads CASSLEGIHQETQYF. CDR3 sequence (DNA): TGCGCCAGCAGCTTGGAGGGGATCCACCAAGAGACCCAGTACTTC.

This chain connects TRBV5-6 to TRBJ2-3; possibly TRBD1 for D (6 bases). Germline-derived CDR1 and CDR2 are SGHDT and YYEEEE. The CDR3 is 15 residues long. Trimming removed 4 bases from V and 5 bases from J, with 17 bases in between. CDR3 DNA: TGTGCCAGCAGCCTAGGAGCAGGGGTGGGAGATACGCAGTATTTT. Translated, it gives CASSLGAGVGDTQYF.

The J gene is TRBJ2-1, the V gene TRBV4-2; 14 nucleotides line up with TRBD2. The CDR3 spans 21 residues. CDR1 LGHNA and CDR2 YNFKEQ come from the germline V gene. The trim removed 0 bases at V and 1 base at J, leaving 11 bases unmatched. CDR3 nucleotide sequence: TGTGCCAGCAGCCAAGATCCCCAGACTAGCGGGAGGGTCCTGTCCTACAATGAGCAGTTCTTC. Its protein is CASSQDPQTSGRVLSYNEQFF.

The chain carries TRBV19 and TRBJ2-7; no clear D gene. CDR1 and CDR2 (germline): LNHDA, SQIVND (reference sequence). The CDR3 runs to 14 residues. V shed 3 bases and J shed 3 bases, with 12 bases lying between them. CDR3 region: CASSMVRQHYEQYF. CDR3 in DNA: TGTGCCAGTAGTATGGTTCGGCAGCACTACGAGCAGTACTTC.

The chain carries TRBV6-6 and TRBJ2-7; possibly TRBD2 for D (5 bases). Germline CDR1 MNHNY, CDR2 SVGAGI (reference sequence). The CDR3 loop spans 15 amino acids. Trimming left V 7 bases short and J 3 bases short, with 19 bases between. CDR3 bases: TGTGCCAGCACCTCTCAGGACTCCCCGAACTACGAGCAGTACTTC. It translates to CASTSQDSPNYEQYF.

The chain joins TRBV18 to TRBJ2-7; TRBD2 might be the D (5 bases). Trimming pared 5 bases from V and 7 bases from J, leaving 15 bases between. This CDR3 has 13 residues. Germline values: CDR1 KGHSH, CDR2 LQKENI. The CDR3 reads CASSAGLSLEQYF. The DNA for the CDR3 is TGTGCCAGCTCAGCAGGACTTTCATTGGAGCAGTACTTC.

This clone has just a few counts. The V gene is TRBV4-2, the J gene TRBJ2-3; 8 bases line up with TRBD2. CDR1 is LGHNA, CDR2 YNFKEQ, per germline. This CDR3 spans 16 amino acids. V lost 5 bases to trimming and J lost 5 bases; unmatched junction nucleotides: 12. CDR3 DNA: TGTGCCAGCAGCGGTTGGACTAGCCCTTTGGGAGATACGCAGTATTTT. It translates to CASSGWTSPLGDTQYF.

This chain uses TRBV19 with TRBJ2-1, with TRBD2 matching 8 bases. CDR1 and CDR2 from the germline V gene are LNHDA and SQIVND (reference sequence). The length of the CDR3 is 13 residues. J gave up 10 bases and V 10 bases, and 12 bases lay outside the gene matches. CDR3 residues: CATSGTSNKEQFF. In DNA form, the CDR3 reads TGTGCCACCTCCGGGACTAGTAATAAGGAGCAGTTCTTC.

The genes are TRBV5-1 and TRBJ2-3; 13 bases match TRBD2. V shed 0 bases and J 6 bases; nucleotides not matched to a gene: 10. This CDR3 comprises 18 residues. The germline V gene encodes CDR1 SGHRS and CDR2 YFSETQ. This CDR3 reads CASSLDGLAGVSLDTQYF. DNA of the CDR3: TGCGCCAGCAGCTTGGATGGACTAGCGGGGGTTTCACTGGATACGCAGTATTTT.

This clone was observed a handful of times. The chain links TRBV7-9 to TRBJ2-3, with D possibly TRBD2 on 5 matching bases. V lost 9 bases and J lost 1, with 14 bases in between. Germline V gives CDR1 SEHNR, CDR2 FQNEAQ (reference sequence). CDR3 length: 14 residues. CDR3 region: CASGNGIGTDTQYF. The CDR3 DNA sequence: TGTGCCAGTGGTAACGGGATCGGCACAGATACGCAGTATTTT.

The rearrangement links TRBV2 to TRBJ2-5, with 8 bases aligning to TRBD1. CDR1 and CDR2 (germline): SNHLY, FYNNEI. The CDR3 consists of 15 residues. V trimming: 4 bases; J trimming: 4 bases; junction bases outside the gene matches: 8. CDR3 nucleotide sequence: TGTGCCAGCAGTGCCCGTCAGGGGGCGATAGAGACCCAGTACTTC. As protein: CASSARQGAIETQYF.

The sample holds one count of this clone. The chain uses TRBV3-1 (or the pseudogene TRBV3-2) and TRBJ2-3, with 7 positions matching TRBD2. The CDR3 covers 18 residues. After removal of 2 bases from V and 10 bases from J, the junction contained 21 bases not matched to a gene. Per the germline V gene, CDR1 is LGHDT and CDR2 is YNNKEL (reference sequence). The CDR3 loop is CASSQLALLSGEWVAQYF. The CDR3 bases are TGTGCCAGCAGCCAACTCGCCCTATTGAGCGGGGAGTGGGTGGCGCAGTATTTT.

V and J are TRBV4-3 and TRBJ2-5; D is perhaps TRBD1 or TRBD2 (5 bases each). The germline V and J ends were trimmed by 1 base and 9 bases, with 21 bases remaining between them. The germline gives CDR1 LGHNA, CDR2 YSLEER. This CDR3 contains 16 residues. CDR3 region: CASSQVKVGAGSAQYF. The CDR3, as DNA: TGCGCCAGCAGCCAAGTTAAAGTTGGGGCGGGTTCGGCCCAGTACTTC.

The chain has TRBV5-1 and TRBJ2-1; either TRBD1 or TRBD2 may fit D (5 bases each). Germline V gene data show CDR1 as SGHRS and CDR2 as YFSETQ. The V gene lost 0 bases and the J gene lost 7 bases, with 8 bases spanning the gap. This CDR3 spans 13 amino acids. CDR3: CASSLGGANEQFF. CDR3 nucleotide sequence: TGCGCCAGCAGCTTGGGAGGGGCGAATGAGCAGTTCTTC.

The chain has TRBV29-1 and TRBJ2-3; D possibly corresponds to TRBD1 (6 bases). This CDR3 is built from 13 residues. The V and J ends lost 6 bases and 8 bases respectively, with 18 bases between them. Germline CDR1 is SQVTM and CDR2 is ANQGSEA. The CDR3 sequence: CSVLGSGASTQYF. The CDR3 nucleotides are TGCAGCGTCCTCGGATCAGGGGCAAGTACGCAGTATTTT.

The V and J genes are TRBV7-2 and TRBJ2-3; D may match TRBD1 or TRBD2 (6 bases each). Germline assignment: CDR1 SGHTA and CDR2 FQGNSA. V dropped 1 base and J dropped 6 bases, with 17 bases sitting between them. CDR3 size: 16 residues. CDR3 loop: CASSLVGGSVQDTQYF. The CDR3 DNA reads TGTGCCAGCAGCTTAGTGGGGGGCTCGGTACAGGATACGCAGTATTTT.

The chain recombines TRBV7-2 with TRBJ2-7, with 10 nucleotides matching TRBD1. After removal of 5 bases from V and 7 bases from J, the junction contained 8 bases not matched to a gene. Germline V lookup: CDR1 SGHTA, CDR2 FQGNSA. The CDR3 runs 14 residues. The CDR3 DNA reads as TGTGCCAGCAGCAACCGACAGGGGGCGTGGGAGCAGTACTTC. This translates into CASSNRQGAWEQYF. The entire variable domain, with the rest obtained from reference TRBV7-2 and TRBJ2-7, is as follows: GAGVSQSPSNKVTEKGKDVELRCDPISGHTALYWYRQSLGQGLEFLIYFQGNSAPDKSGLPSDRFSAERTGGSVSTLTIQRTQQEDSAVYLCASSNRQGAWEQYFGPGTRLTVT.

There are a few counts of this clone. V is TRBV6-6 and J is TRBJ2-7; perhaps TRBD1 as D (6 bases). Trimming took off 5 bases at V and 3 bases at J, with 11 bases between the two ends. Germline loops: CDR1 MNHNY, CDR2 SVGAGI (reference sequence). The CDR3 extends over 13 amino acids. CDR3 in amino acids: CASSNGQSYEQYF. CDR3 coding DNA: TGTGCCAGCAGTAACGGACAGAGCTACGAGCAGTACTTC.

This clone was seen only once. V and J are TRBV3-1 (or the pseudogene TRBV3-2) and TRBJ1-2; D is uncertain. CDR1 is LGHDT, CDR2 YNNKEL, per germline (reference sequence). Trimming left V 1 base short and J 5 bases short, with 17 bases between. This CDR3 contains 16 residues. The CDR3 nucleotides read TGTGCCAGCAGCCAAGGGTTAAGGCCCGGGAGGTATGGCTACACCTTC. Its translation: CASSQGLRPGRYGYTF.

The CDR3: CASSSDSNNSPLHF. CDR3 DNA sequence: TGTGCCAGCAGCTCTGACAGTAATAATTCACCCCTCCACTTT. This chain joins TRBV7-9 and TRBJ1-6; possibly TRBD1 for D (5 bases). Germline loops: CDR1 SEHNR, CDR2 FQNEAQ (reference sequence). The CDR3 spans 14 residues. V gave up 4 bases and J gave up 5 bases, with 9 bases separating them.

The V and J genes are TRBV5-1 and TRBJ2-5; D ambiguous. The length of the CDR3 is 15 residues. V gave up 0 bases and J gave up 2 bases, with 11 bases separating them. Germline loops: CDR1 SGHRS, CDR2 YFSETQ. The CDR3 loop is CASSLGVSRQETQYF. In nucleotides, the CDR3 is TGCGCCAGCAGCTTGGGGGTTAGCCGGCAAGAGACCCAGTACTTC.

CDR3 residues: CASRQVNTEAFF. The CDR3 region has the DNA TGTGCCAGCAGGCAGGTAAACACTGAAGCTTTCTTT. This chain uses TRBV6-5 with TRBJ1-1; D uncertain. Trimming shortened V by 6 bases and J by 2 bases, and 7 bases separated the two germline ends. Per germline, CDR1 MNHEY and CDR2 SVGAGI. The CDR3 consists of 12 residues.

The count of this clone is one. V and J are TRBV4-2 and TRBJ2-3, with a possible D match to TRBD1 (5 bases). The V gene's germline CDR1 is LGHNA and CDR2 YNFKEQ. Between the trimmed V and J ends, which lost 1 base and 8 bases, there was a span of 10 bases. The CDR3 is 13 residues long. This CDR3 is CASSQARDGTQYF. Here the CDR3 DNA reads TGTGCCAGCAGCCAAGCCAGGGATGGTACGCAGTATTTT.